This T cell receptor (beta chain) was found in a study of tissue T cells after allogeneic stem cell transplantation. The ends were cut back, 1 base at V and 7 bases at J, with 2 bases in the middle. This CDR3 has 10 residues. CDR1 GFQATS and CDR2 STVNSAI come from the germline V gene. Measured with immunoSEQ multiplex PCR; TCRdb has only the in-frame clones, and not every one. The sample yields roughly 7,100 clones, about half seen once. Note on this clone: Its antigen is as yet unknown. These gene names are mouse names. The read finishes 1 residue shy of the CDR3 end, and the germline J gene is used to complete it.

Specified time point: mouse harvest day 7 after allogeneic transplant. Mouse grafts combined 10^7 T-cell-depleted bone marrow cells with 10^6 splenic CD5+ T cells. This mouse GVHD model was MHC-mismatched B6 to BALB/c, profiled day 7 or 14. Study outcomes and limitations: The patient cohort was small and clinically heterogeneous, with limited sampling depth. In patients and mice, blood and spleen missed much of tissue repertoire. Motif-based clustering found tissue-specific repertoire signatures shared across patients, though few clones were shared.

The rearrangement uses TRBV20 and TRBJ1-5, with unresolved D. The clonotype originates from a female BALB/c mouse given C57BL/6 T cells with graft-versus-host disease after an allogeneic hematopoietic cell transplant. Sample: gut tissue. The CDR3 loop is CGARGQAPLF. CDR3 bases read: TGTGGTGCTAGGGGGCAGGCTCCGCTT. Together with reference TRBV20 and TRBJ1-5, the CDR3 gives the full variable domain: GALVYQYPRRTICKSGTSMRMECQAVGFQATSVAWYRQSPQKTFELIALSTVNSAIKYEQNFTQEKFPISHPNLSFSSMTVLNAYLEDRGLYLCGARGQAPLFGEGTRLSVL.